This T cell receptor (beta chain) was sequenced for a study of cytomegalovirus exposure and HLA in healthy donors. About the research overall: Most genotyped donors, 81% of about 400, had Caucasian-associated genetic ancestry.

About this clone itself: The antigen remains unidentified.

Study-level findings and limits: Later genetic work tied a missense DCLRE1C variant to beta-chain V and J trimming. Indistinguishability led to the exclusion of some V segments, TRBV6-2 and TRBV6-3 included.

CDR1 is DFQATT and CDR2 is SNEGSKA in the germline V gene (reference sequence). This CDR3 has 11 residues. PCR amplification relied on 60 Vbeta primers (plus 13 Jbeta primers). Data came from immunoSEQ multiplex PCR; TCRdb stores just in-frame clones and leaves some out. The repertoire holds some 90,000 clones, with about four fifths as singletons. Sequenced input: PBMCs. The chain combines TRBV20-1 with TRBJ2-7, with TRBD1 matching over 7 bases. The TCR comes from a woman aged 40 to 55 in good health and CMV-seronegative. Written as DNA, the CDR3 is TGCGGCTCAAGGGGGCAGTACGAGCAGTACTTC. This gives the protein CGSRGQYEQYF.